This T cell receptor (beta chain) was captured in a study of response to subunit inactivated influenza vaccine. Trimming took 1 base from V and 8 from J, leaving 10 bases between them. Looked up from germline, CDR1 is SGDLS and CDR2 is YYNGEE. This CDR3 region has 13 residues. TCRdb redid the calling of the RT-PCR reads with MiXCR, one entry per CDR3 protein. The table records roughly 540,000 distinct CDR3 sequences, under 25% of them present only once. Another study also made use of these data, one on T cells expressing NK-cell markers. From that study: In generating TCR beta cDNA, 5'RACE template switching with UMIs was used. Seven sequenced donors out of eight were HCMV-seropositive, one seronegative.

Sequenced material: CD4+ T cells sorted from PBMCs, taken 11 to 12 days after vaccination. The chain combines TRBV9 with TRBJ1-3; no definite D call. The clonotype comes from a man in his fifties or sixties who received an inactivated influenza vaccine. The CDR3, as DNA: TGTGCCAGCAGCGTAATTACCGGGGACACCATATATTTT. Its protein product is CASSVITGDTIYF.